The T cell receptor beta chain under discussion was sequenced for a study of PD-L1 blockade in urothelial cancer. Study-level information: Atezolizumab 1,200 mg was given intravenously every 3 weeks, starting 2014.

In regard to this clone: Antigen: not known.

Sequenced by immunoSEQ multiplex PCR; TCRdb stores in-frame clones only, minus some. The top ten clones hold around 1.7% of a sample with more than 95,000 clones, around 88% of them seen once. Study-level findings and limits: Pretreatment clonality of the blood TCR repertoire below the median was predictive of superior survival. Those with durable benefit had larger increases in tumor-associated blood clones at 3 weeks.

As for time point: peripheral blood 6 weeks after treatment start. Each patient gave between 1 and 8 samples of peripheral blood mononuclear cells, which were collected pretreatment and during treatment. The sequence was obtained from a man in his sixties with urothelial cancer. This specimen consisted of PBMCs, obtained around atezolizumab (anti-PD-L1) treatment.

CDR3 region: CASSLTGTGGETQYF. Written as DNA, the CDR3 is TGTGCCAGCAGCCTAACCGGGACAGGAGGAGAGACCCAGTACTTC. The chain carries TRBV7-9 and TRBJ2-5; TRBD1 agrees at 8 bases. The germline CDR1 and CDR2 sequences are SEHNR and FQNEAQ (reference sequence). This CDR3 contains 15 residues. V shed 5 bases and J 4 bases; nucleotides not matched to a gene: 9.